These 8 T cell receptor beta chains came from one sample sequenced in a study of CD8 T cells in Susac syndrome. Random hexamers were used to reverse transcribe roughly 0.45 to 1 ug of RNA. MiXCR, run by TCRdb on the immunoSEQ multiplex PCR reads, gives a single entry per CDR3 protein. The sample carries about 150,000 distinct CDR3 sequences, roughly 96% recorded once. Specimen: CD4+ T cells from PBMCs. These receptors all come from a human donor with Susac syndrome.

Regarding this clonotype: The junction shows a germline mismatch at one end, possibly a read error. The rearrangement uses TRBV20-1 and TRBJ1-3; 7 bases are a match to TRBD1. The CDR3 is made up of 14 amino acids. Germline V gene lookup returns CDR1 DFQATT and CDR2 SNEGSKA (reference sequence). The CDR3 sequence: CSAREGTARNTIYF. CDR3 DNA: TGCAGTGCGAGAGAAGGGACAGCACGAAACACCATATATTTT.

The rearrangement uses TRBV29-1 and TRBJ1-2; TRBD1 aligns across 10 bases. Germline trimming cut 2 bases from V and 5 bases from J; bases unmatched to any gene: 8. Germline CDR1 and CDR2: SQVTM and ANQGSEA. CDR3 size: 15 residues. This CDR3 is CSVEITGTGAYGYTF. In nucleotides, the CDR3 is TGCAGCGTTGAAATCACCGGGACAGGGGCTTATGGCTACACCTTC.

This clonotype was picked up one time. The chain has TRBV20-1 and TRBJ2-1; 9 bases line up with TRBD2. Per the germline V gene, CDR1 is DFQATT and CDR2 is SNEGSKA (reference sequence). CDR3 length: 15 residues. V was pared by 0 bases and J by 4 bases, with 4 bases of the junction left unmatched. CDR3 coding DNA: TGCAGTGCTAGAGATCCCCTAGCGGGGTACAATGAGCAGTTCTTC. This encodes CSARDPLAGYNEQFF.

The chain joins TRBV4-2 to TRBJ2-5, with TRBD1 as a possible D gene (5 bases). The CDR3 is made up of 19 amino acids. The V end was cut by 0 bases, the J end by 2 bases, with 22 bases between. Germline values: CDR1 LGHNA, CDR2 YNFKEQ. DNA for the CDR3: TGTGCCAGCAGCCAAGAGGTAGTTCGTCTCGCAGGGAATCAAGAGACCCAGTACTTC. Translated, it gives CASSQEVVRLAGNQETQYF.

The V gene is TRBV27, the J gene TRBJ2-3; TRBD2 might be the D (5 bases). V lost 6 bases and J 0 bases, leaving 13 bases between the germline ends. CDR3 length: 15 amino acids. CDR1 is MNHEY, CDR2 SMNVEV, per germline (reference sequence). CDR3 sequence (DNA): TGTGCCAGCAGAGGAGGTTGGCGGAGCACAGATACGCAGTATTTT. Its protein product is CASRGGWRSTDTQYF.

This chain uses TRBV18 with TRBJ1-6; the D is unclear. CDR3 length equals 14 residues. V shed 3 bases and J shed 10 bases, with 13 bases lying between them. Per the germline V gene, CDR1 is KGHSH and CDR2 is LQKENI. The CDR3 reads CASSPGLIESPLHF. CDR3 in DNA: TGTGCCAGCTCACCGGGCCTGATCGAGTCACCCCTCCACTTT.

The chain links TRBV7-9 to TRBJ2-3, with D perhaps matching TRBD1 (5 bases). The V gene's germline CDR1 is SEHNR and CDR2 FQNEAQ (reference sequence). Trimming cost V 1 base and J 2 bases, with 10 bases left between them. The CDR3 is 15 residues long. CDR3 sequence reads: CASSLDLGHTDTQYF. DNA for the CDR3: TGTGCCAGCAGCTTAGACCTGGGGCACACAGATACGCAGTATTTT.

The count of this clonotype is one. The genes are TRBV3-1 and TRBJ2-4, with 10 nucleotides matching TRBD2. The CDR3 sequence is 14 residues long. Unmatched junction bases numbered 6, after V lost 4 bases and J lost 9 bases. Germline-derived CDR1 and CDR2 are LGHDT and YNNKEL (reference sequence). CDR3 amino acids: CASSPLAGEGIQYF. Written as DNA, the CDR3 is TGTGCCAGCAGCCCGCTAGCGGGGGAGGGCATTCAGTACTTC.